This T cell receptor beta chain was recovered during a study of beta chain features in type 1 diabetes. The study, taken as a whole, reports: The study found moderately but significantly shorter TCRB CDR3s in all four CD4+ subsets of Type 1 diabetes patients. Comparison showed that naive, central memory and Treg TCRB repertoires appeared more similar among patients than among healthy donors.

V lost 1 base, J lost 0 bases, and 3 bases stayed unmatched. The CDR3 sequence is 16 residues long. Germline-derived CDR1 and CDR2 are SEHNR and FQNEAQ (reference sequence). Sorting of CD4+ naive, central memory, regulatory and stem cell-like memory cells was performed via CD45RO/CCR7/CD25/CD127/CD95/CD27. The study reverse transcribed the entire isolated RNA, so it sequenced expressed TCRB transcripts. Some clones are missing from TCRdb's copy, which holds only in-frame ones; the method was immunoSEQ multiplex PCR. The repertoire includes approximately 600,000 clones, around 12% of them detected once, and 0.09% to 0.15% sits in the top ten. On this clone: The antigen is not known.

The TCR was taken from a young man with type 1 diabetes. The genes are TRBV7-9 and TRBJ2-3; 8 positions match TRBD1. What was sequenced was naive CD4+ T cells from blood. This CDR3 reads CASSLGRTGSTDTQYF. The CDR3 DNA sequence: TGTGCCAGCAGCTTAGGAAGGACAGGGAGCACAGATACGCAGTATTTT.